Following are 22 T cell receptor beta chains from one sample sequenced in a study of response to subunit inactivated influenza vaccine. TCRdb re-analysed the RT-PCR reads in MiXCR, keeping a single row per CDR3 protein. The data contain 540,000 or so distinct CDR3 sequences, 10% to 15% of them singletons. The sequences come from PBMCs from blood, collected roughly 6 weeks after vaccination. These TCRs come from a man aged 50-59 years who received an inactivated influenza vaccine.

This clonotype was seen more than once but under ten times. V usage is TRBV10-3 and J usage is TRBJ1-1; the D gene is possibly TRBD1 (6 bases). The CDR3 loop spans 11 amino acids. The germline CDR1 and CDR2 sequences are ENHRY and SYGVKD. V was shortened by 10 bases and J by 7 bases, with 13 bases between the two germline ends. The DNA for the CDR3 is TGTGCCACCAGACAGGCCCATGAAGCTTTCTTT. Protein product: CATRQAHEAFF.

The chain has TRBV4-2 and TRBJ1-5; the D is unclear. Trimming took off 2 bases at V and 1 base at J, with 6 bases between the two ends. The CDR3 is 14 amino acids. Germline V gene data show CDR1 as LGHNA and CDR2 as YNFKEQ. CDR3 nucleotides: TGTGCCAGCAGCCAATCTGGGAGCAATCAGCCCCAGCATTTT. Protein: CASSQSGSNQPQHF.

The chain couples TRBV5-1 to TRBJ1-1; D is ambiguous. The V end lost 1 base, the J end lost 5 bases, and 12 bases lay between the germline ends. The CDR3 has 14 amino acids. Germline CDR1 and CDR2: SGHRS and YFSETQ. CDR3 region: CASSLWRRETEAFF. The CDR3 nucleotides read TGCGCCAGCAGCTTGTGGCGGCGGGAGACTGAAGCTTTCTTT.

This sequence joins TRBV7-8 and TRBJ2-7, with 9 bases aligning to TRBD1. The V gene end was trimmed by 4 bases and the J gene end by 4 bases; junction bases not matched to a gene: 8. The CDR3 has 15 residues. Germline lookup yields CDR1 SGHVS and CDR2 FQNEAQ. CDR3 in DNA: TGTGCCAGCAGCTCCCGACCCGGGACAGGGTACGAGCAGTACTTC. It translates to CASSSRPGTGYEQYF.

The J gene is TRBJ2-7, the V gene TRBV20-1, with a weak D call TRBD2 (6 bases). The germline V gene has CDR1 DFQATT and CDR2 SNEGSKA (reference sequence). CDR3 size: 15 residues. The V end was cut by 1 base, the J end by 4 bases, with 17 bases between. CDR3 protein: CSARGSGGNPYEQYF. The CDR3 nucleotides are TGCAGTGCTAGAGGTTCGGGCGGGAATCCTTACGAGCAGTACTTC.

The rearrangement joins TRBV6-2 or TRBV6-3 to TRBJ2-1; TRBD2 matches at 9 bases. V dropped 2 bases and J dropped 8; count of bases not matched to a gene: 13. The CDR3 has 17 amino acids. Germline-derived CDR1 and CDR2 are MNHEY and SVGEGT. The CDR3 sequence: CASSYGIEAGGPHEQFF. CDR3 DNA sequence: TGTGCCAGCAGTTACGGTATTGAGGCGGGAGGGCCGCATGAGCAGTTCTTC.

There are a few counts of this clonotype. This chain connects TRBV2 to TRBJ2-3; D gene unclear. Germline CDR1 SNHLY, CDR2 FYNNEI. Trimming removed 4 bases from V and 2 bases from J, with 7 bases in between. This CDR3 region has 13 residues. The CDR3 DNA follows: TGTGCCAGCAGTGTGGGGAACACAGATACGCAGTATTTT. Its protein is CASSVGNTDTQYF.

This clonotype occurred a few times. The chain joins TRBV5-1 to TRBJ2-1, with a possible D match to TRBD2 (6 bases). CDR1 is SGHRS and CDR2 is YFSETQ in the germline V gene. CDR3 size: 17 residues. V was shortened by 0 bases and J by 6 bases, with 19 bases between the two germline ends. In DNA form, the CDR3 reads TGCGCCAGCAGCTTGGGGGCGGGACTCGACGGACGCAATGAGCAGTTCTTC. This translates into CASSLGAGLDGRNEQFF.

There are many counts of this clonotype. The gene calls are TRBV5-6 and TRBJ2-1, with 11 bases lining up with TRBD2. Germline CDR1 reads SGHDT; CDR2 reads YYEEEE. This CDR3 has 16 residues. J was trimmed by 3 bases and V by 0 bases; bases with no gene match: 2. The CDR3 region is CASSLETSGVYNEQFF. The CDR3 DNA is TGTGCCAGCAGCTTGGAGACTAGCGGGGTCTACAATGAGCAGTTCTTC.

The chain couples TRBV12-5 to TRBJ2-1; TRBD1 is a possible D gene (7 bases). The V gene's germline CDR1 is LGHNT and CDR2 FRNRAP. This CDR3 spans 16 amino acids. With 3 bases removed from V and 2 bases from J, the gap between germline ends came to 14 bases. CDR3 region: CASGLGGGTTYNEQFF. CDR3 sequence (DNA): TGTGCTAGTGGTTTAGGAGGGGGCACGACCTACAATGAGCAGTTCTTC. Looking up the rest from reference TRBV12-5 and TRBJ2-1 gives the full variable domain: DARVTQTPRHKVTEMGQEVTMRCQPILGHNTVFWYRQTMMQGLELLAYFRNRAPLDDSGMPKDRFSAEMPDATLATLKIQPSEPRDSAVYFCASGLGGGTTYNEQFFGPGTRLTVL.

The CDR3 DNA reads TGTGCCAGTAGTATACGTTTCGGGGAAACCTACGAGCAGTACTTC. Translated, it gives CASSIRFGETYEQYF. The chain uses TRBV19 and TRBJ2-7; D may be TRBD2 (5 bases). CDR3 length: 15 residues. With 2 bases removed from V and 2 bases from J, the gap between germline ends came to 13 bases. Germline CDR1 LNHDA, CDR2 SQIVND (reference sequence).

This clonotype was seen more than once but under ten times. The chain combines TRBV5-1 with TRBJ1-4; possible D gene TRBD1, 5 bases. Per germline, CDR1 SGHRS and CDR2 YFSETQ. The V end lost 4 bases, the J end lost 5 bases, and 15 bases lay between the germline ends. CDR3 size: 15 residues. CDR3 nucleotide sequence: TGCGCCAGCAGCCTCGACGGGGCTGCGAATGAAAAACTGTTTTTT. It translates to CASSLDGAANEKLFF.

The J gene is TRBJ1-1, the V gene TRBV10-3; D is unresolved. Germline V gene sequence: CDR1 ENHRY, CDR2 SYGVKD. This CDR3 comprises 16 residues. V lost 2 bases and J 4 bases, leaving 17 bases between the germline ends. CDR3: CAISEGLELFRTEAFF. CDR3 in DNA: TGTGCCATCAGTGAGGGACTTGAATTGTTTCGCACTGAAGCTTTCTTT.

In this sample, this clonotype turned up many times. The rearrangement uses TRBV11-2 and TRBJ2-7, with D tentatively TRBD2 (5 bases). V shed 0 bases and J shed 3 bases, with 9 bases lying between them. The CDR3 loop spans 14 amino acids. Germline lookup yields CDR1 SGHAT and CDR2 FQNNGV. The CDR3 reads CASSLDAGGYEQYF. In DNA form, the CDR3 reads TGTGCCAGCAGCTTAGATGCGGGTGGCTACGAGCAGTACTTC.

CDR3 coding DNA: TGTGCCAGCAGCGTAGTTGGAGGGCATCGGGCTGAAGCTTTCTTT. It translates to CASSVVGGHRAEAFF. This chain links TRBV9 with TRBJ1-1; D uncertain. The CDR3 is 15 residues long. Looked up from germline, CDR1 is SGDLS and CDR2 is YYNGEE. Trimming stripped 0 bases from V and 6 bases from J, with 15 bases between.

This clonotype was detected ten times or more. The rearrangement uses TRBV7-3 and TRBJ1-1; D remains unclear. The germline CDR1 and CDR2 sequences are SGHTA and FQGTGA. The length of the CDR3 is 16 residues. Trimming shortened V by 5 bases and J by 0 bases, and 16 bases separated the two germline ends. CDR3 residues: CASSPLPRAMNTEAFF. The CDR3 nucleotides read TGTGCCAGCAGCCCATTGCCTCGGGCGATGAACACTGAAGCTTTCTTT.

The chain is built from TRBV4-2 and TRBJ2-7; possible D gene TRBD2, 5 bases. CDR3 size: 15 residues. Germline values: CDR1 LGHNA, CDR2 YNFKEQ. The V end lost 0 bases, the J end lost 7 bases, and 16 bases lay between the germline ends. CDR3 loop: CASSQDHQTNREQYF. The CDR3 DNA reads TGTGCCAGCAGCCAAGATCACCAGACTAATCGGGAGCAGTACTTC.

V usage is TRBV4-3 and J usage is TRBJ2-7; no clear D gene. V was cut by 4 bases and J by 4 bases, with 11 bases left in between. The length of the CDR3 is 13 residues. CDR1 and CDR2 (germline): LGHNA, YSLEER. The CDR3 region is CASSPGIGYEQYF. As DNA, the CDR3 is TGCGCCAGCAGCCCCGGTATCGGGTACGAGCAGTACTTC.

The V and J genes are TRBV5-1 and TRBJ2-5; the match to TRBD2 covers 9 bases. The ends lost 0 bases at V and 5 bases at J; junction bases unmatched: 11. The CDR3 runs 17 residues. From germline, CDR1 is SGHRS and CDR2 YFSETQ. The CDR3 nucleotides are TGCGCCAGCAGCTTGGGTTTTTGGACTAGCGAGTCGGAGACCCAGTACTTC. Its protein is CASSLGFWTSESETQYF.

This clonotype was detected only a few times. J is TRBJ1-2 and V is TRBV20-1, with TRBD1 matching 7 bases. This CDR3 comprises 14 residues. From germline, CDR1 is DFQATT and CDR2 SNEGSKA (reference sequence). V shed 6 bases, J shed 5 bases, and the junction held 12 bases outside the gene matches. The CDR3 sequence is CSARLRDSGYGYTF. DNA for the CDR3: TGCAGTGCGCGCCTAAGGGACAGCGGATATGGCTACACCTTC.

This clonotype was found many times. The V gene is TRBV20-1, the J gene TRBJ2-7; D unresolved. V was cut by 1 base and J by 1 base, with 8 bases left in between. This CDR3 has 13 amino acids. CDR1 and CDR2 (germline): DFQATT, SNEGSKA (reference sequence). The CDR3 loop is CSARGAGSYEQYF. The CDR3 region has the DNA TGCAGTGCTAGAGGGGCCGGTTCCTACGAGCAGTACTTC.

There are many counts of this clonotype. The chain recombines TRBV12-3 or TRBV12-4 with TRBJ2-3; tentatively, D is TRBD1 (6 bases). V was pared by 3 bases and J by 2 bases, with 12 bases between. CDR3 length: 15 residues. The DNA of the CDR3 is TGTGCCAGCAGTTTGGGGGCAGGACCCACAGATACGCAGTATTTT. Encoded protein: CASSLGAGPTDTQYF.